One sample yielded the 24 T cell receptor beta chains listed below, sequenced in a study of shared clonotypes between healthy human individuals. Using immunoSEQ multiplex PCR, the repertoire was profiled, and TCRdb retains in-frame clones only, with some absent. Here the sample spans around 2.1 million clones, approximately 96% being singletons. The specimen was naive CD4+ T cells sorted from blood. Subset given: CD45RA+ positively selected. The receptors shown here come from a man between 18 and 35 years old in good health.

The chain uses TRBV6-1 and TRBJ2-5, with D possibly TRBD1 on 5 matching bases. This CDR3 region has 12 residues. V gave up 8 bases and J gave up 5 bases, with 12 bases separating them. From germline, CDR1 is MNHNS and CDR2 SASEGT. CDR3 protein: CASLGPGETQYF. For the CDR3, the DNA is TGTGCCAGCCTTGGTCCAGGGGAGACCCAGTACTTC.

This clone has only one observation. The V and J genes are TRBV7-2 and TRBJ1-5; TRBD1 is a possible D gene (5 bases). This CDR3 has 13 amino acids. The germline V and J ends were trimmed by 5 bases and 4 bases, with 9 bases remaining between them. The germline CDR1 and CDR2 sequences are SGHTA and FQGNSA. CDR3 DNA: TGTGCCAGCAGCACAGGACCTAATCAGCCCCAGCATTTT. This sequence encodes CASSTGPNQPQHF.

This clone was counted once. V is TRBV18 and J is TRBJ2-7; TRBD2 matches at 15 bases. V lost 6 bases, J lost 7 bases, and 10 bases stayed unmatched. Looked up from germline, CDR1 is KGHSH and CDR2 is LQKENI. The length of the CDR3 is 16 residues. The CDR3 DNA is TGTGCCAGCTCGCCCGCTGGACTAGCGGGAGGGTATGAGCAGTACTTC. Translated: CASSPAGLAGGYEQYF.

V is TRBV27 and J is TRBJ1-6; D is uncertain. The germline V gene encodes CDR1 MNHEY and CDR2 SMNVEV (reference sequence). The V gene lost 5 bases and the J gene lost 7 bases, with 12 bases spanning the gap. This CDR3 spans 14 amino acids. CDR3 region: CASSAPSRNSPLHF. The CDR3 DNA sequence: TGTGCCAGCAGTGCCCCCTCAAGGAATTCACCCCTCCACTTT.

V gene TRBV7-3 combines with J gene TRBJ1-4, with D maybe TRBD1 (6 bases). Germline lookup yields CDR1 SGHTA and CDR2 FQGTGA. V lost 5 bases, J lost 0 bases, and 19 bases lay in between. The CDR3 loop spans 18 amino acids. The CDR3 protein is CASSPPSEDSATNEKLFF. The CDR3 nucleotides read TGTGCCAGCAGCCCCCCGAGCGAGGACAGTGCAACTAATGAAAAACTGTTTTTT.

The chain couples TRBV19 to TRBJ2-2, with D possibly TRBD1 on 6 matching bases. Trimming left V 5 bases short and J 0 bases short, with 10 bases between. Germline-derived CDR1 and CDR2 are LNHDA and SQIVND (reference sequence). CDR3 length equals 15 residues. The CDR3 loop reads CASSPQGTNTGELFF. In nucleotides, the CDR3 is TGTGCCAGTAGTCCACAGGGCACGAACACCGGGGAGCTGTTTTTT.

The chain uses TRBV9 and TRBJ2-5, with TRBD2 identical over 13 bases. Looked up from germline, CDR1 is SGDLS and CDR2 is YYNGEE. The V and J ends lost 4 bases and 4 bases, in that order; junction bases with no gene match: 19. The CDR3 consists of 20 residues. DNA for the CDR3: TGTGCCAGCAGCCCCCGTCTCGGACTAGCGGGAGTCAACCCGTCAGAGACCCAGTACTTC. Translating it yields CASSPRLGLAGVNPSETQYF.

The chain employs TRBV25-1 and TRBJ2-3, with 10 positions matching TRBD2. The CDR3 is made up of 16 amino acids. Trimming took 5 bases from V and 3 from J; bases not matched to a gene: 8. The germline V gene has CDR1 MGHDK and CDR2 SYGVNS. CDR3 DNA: TGTGCCAGCAGTCTGAACCCGACTAGCGGGACAGATACGCAGTATTTT. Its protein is CASSLNPTSGTDTQYF.

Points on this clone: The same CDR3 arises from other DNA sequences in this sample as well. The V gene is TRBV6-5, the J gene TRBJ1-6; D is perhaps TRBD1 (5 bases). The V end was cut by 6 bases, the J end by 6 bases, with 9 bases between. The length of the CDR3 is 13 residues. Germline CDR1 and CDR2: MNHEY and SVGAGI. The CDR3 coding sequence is TGTGCCAGCAGCAGGGACTCTAATTCACCCCTCCACTTT. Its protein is CASSRDSNSPLHF.

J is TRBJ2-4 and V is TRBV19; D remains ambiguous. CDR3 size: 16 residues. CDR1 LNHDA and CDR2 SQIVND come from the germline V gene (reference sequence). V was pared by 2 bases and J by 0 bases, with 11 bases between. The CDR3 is CASSISGDLAKNIQYF. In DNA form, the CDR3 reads TGTGCCAGTAGTATATCCGGTGACTTAGCCAAAAACATTCAGTACTTC. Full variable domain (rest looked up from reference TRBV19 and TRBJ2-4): DGGITQSPKYLFRKEGQNVTLSCEQNLNHDAMYWYRQDPGQGLRLIYYSQIVNDFQKGDIAEGYSVSREKKESFPLTVTSAQKNPTAFYLCASSISGDLAKNIQYFGAGTRLSVL.

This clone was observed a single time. DNA for the CDR3: TGTGCCAGCAGTGAACTGGGACTAGGAAGGGGCGGGGAGCTGTTTTTT. It codes for CASSELGLGRGGELFF. The rearrangement links TRBV2 to TRBJ2-2; 8 bases align to TRBD2. Germline V gene data show CDR1 as SNHLY and CDR2 as FYNNEI. Trimming took 2 bases from V and 7 from J; bases not matched to a gene: 9. The CDR3 is made up of 16 amino acids.

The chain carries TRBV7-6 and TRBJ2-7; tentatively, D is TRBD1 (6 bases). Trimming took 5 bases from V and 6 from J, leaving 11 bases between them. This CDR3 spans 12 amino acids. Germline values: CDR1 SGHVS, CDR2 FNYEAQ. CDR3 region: CASSQIGGEQYF. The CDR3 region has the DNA TGTGCCAGCAGCCAAATAGGGGGCGAGCAGTACTTC. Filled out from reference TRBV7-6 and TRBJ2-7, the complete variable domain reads GAGVSQSPRYKVTKRGQDVALRCDPISGHVSLYWYRQALGQGPEFLTYFNYEAQQDKSGLPNDRFSAERPEGSISTLTIQRTEQRDSAMYRCASSQIGGEQYFGPGTRLTVT.

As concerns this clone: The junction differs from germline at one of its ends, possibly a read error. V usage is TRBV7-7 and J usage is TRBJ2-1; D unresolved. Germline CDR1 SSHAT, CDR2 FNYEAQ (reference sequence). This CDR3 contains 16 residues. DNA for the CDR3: TGTGCTAGCAGCTTAAAGGGATCCCTTCGTCCGGATGAGCAGTTCTTC. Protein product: CASSLKGSLRPDEQFF.

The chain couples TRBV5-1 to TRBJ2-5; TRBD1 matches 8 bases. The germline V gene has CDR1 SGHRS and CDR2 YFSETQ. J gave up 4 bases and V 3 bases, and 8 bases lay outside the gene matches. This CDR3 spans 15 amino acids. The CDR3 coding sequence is TGCGCCAGCAGCTGGACAGGGAGGATTACAGAGACCCAGTACTTC. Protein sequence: CASSWTGRITETQYF.

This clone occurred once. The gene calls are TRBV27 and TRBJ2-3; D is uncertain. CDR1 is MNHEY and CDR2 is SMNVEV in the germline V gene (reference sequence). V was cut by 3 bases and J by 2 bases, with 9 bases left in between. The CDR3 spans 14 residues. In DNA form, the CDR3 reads TGTGCCAGCAGTTTTGGGTCGTACACAGATACGCAGTATTTT. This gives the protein CASSFGSYTDTQYF.

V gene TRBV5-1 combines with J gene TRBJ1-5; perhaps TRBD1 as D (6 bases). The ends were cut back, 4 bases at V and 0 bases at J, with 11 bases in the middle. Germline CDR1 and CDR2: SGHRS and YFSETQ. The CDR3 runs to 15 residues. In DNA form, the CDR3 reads TGCGCCAGCAGCCCGGGGGACACTAGCAATCAGCCCCAGCATTTT. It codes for CASSPGDTSNQPQHF.

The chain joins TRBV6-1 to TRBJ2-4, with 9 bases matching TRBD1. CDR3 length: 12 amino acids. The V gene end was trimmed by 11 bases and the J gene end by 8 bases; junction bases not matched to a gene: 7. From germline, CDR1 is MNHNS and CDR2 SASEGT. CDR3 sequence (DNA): TGTGCCGTACAGGGGGCGCGGGACATTCAGTACTTC. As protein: CAVQGARDIQYF.

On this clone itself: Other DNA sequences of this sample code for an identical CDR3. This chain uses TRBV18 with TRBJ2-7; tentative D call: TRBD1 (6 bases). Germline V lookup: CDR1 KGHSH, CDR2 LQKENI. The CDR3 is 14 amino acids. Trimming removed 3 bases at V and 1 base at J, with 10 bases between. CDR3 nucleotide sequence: TGTGCCAGCTCACCCCTTACAGGGTCCTACGAGCAGTACTTC. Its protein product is CASSPLTGSYEQYF.

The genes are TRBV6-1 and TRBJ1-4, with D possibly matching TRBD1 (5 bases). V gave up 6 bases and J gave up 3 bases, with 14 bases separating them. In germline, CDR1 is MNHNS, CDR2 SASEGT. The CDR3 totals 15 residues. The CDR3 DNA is TGTGCCAGCAGCGTGGGGCCCGTGGCTAATGAAAAACTGTTTTTT. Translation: CASSVGPVANEKLFF.

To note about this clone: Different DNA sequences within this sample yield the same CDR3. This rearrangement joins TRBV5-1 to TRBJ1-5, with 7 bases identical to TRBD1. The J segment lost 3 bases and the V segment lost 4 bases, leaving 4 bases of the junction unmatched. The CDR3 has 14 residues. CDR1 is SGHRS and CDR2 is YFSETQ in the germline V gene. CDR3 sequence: CASSPTGINQPQHF. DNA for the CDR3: TGCGCCAGCAGCCCGACAGGGATCAATCAGCCCCAGCATTTT. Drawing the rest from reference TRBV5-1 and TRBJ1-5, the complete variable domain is KAGVTQTPRYLIKTRGQQVTLSCSPISGHRSVSWYQQTPGQGLQFLFEYFSETQRNKGNFPGRFSGRQFSNSRSEMNVSTLELGDSALYLCASSPTGINQPQHFGDGTRLSIL.

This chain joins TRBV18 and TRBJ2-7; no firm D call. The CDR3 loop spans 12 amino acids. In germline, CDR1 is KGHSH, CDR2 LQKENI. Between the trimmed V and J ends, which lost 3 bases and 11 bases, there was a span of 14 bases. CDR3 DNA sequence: TGTGCCAGCTCACCGTTAGGCAATTGGAAGTACTTC. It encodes CASSPLGNWKYF.

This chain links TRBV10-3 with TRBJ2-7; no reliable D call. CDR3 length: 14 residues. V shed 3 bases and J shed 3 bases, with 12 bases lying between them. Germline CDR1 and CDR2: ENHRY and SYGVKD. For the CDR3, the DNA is TGTGCCATCAGTGAAGGCCGAAAGGACTACGAGCAGTACTTC. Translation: CAISEGRKDYEQYF.

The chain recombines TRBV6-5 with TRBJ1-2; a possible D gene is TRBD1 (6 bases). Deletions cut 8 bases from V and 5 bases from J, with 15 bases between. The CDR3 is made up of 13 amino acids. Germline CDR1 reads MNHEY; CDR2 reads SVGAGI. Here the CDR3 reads CASLNRDWYGYTF. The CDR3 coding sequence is TGTGCCAGCCTAAACAGGGATTGGTATGGCTACACCTTC.

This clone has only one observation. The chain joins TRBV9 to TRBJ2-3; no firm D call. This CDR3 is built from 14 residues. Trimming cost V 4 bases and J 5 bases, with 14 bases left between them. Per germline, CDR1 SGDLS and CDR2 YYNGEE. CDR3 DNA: TGTGCCAGCAGCCTCCGACCAACGGGAGATACGCAGTATTTT. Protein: CASSLRPTGDTQYF.